These 22 T cell receptor beta chains share one sample of origin, sequenced in a study of blood T cell repertoires in COVID-19 (dated by TCRdb to about 2020). Library method: the immunoSEQ multiplex PCR assay. This is the immuneACCESS table as TCRdb keeps it, with only in-frame sequences that have V and J called. A part of the clones is gone; compared with another copy, unresolved V genes explain less than half, and the rest is unexplained. The sample table records approximately 120,000 clones; about three quarters of these occur just once. The ten most abundant clones make up 4% to 5.5% of the sample. Sequencing was performed on peripheral blood. Receptors were obtained from a human donor in a cohort sampled during active or convalescent COVID-19.

This sequence joins TRBV18 and TRBJ2-1, with 11 nucleotides matching TRBD2. Germline CDR1 reads KGHSH; CDR2 reads LQKENI. The J segment lost 4 bases and the V segment lost 3 bases, leaving 8 bases of the junction unmatched. The CDR3 consists of 17 residues. CDR3 coding DNA: TGTGCCAGCTCACCGATAACTAGCGGGAGCCTTTACAATGAGCAGTTCTTC. Translating gives CASSPITSGSLYNEQFF.

This chain links TRBV10-3 with TRBJ1-5; D remains ambiguous. There are 14 residues in the CDR3. The germline CDR1 and CDR2 sequences are ENHRY and SYGVKD. The ends were cut back, 1 base at V and 4 bases at J, with 8 bases in the middle. CDR3 in amino acids: CAISELDWNQPQHF. CDR3 DNA sequence: TGTGCCATCAGTGAGTTGGACTGGAATCAGCCCCAGCATTTT.

V and J are TRBV24-1 and TRBJ2-7; TRBD1 aligns across 8 bases. J was trimmed by 3 bases and V by 5 bases; bases with no gene match: 8. Germline V gene lookup returns CDR1 KGHDR and CDR2 SFDVKD. The CDR3 covers 15 residues. The chain's CDR3 is CATSGPPGQVYEQYF. The CDR3 DNA sequence: TGTGCCACCAGTGGTCCGCCGGGACAGGTCTACGAGCAGTACTTC.

The J gene is TRBJ2-5, the V gene TRBV27; tentative D call: TRBD1 (5 bases). With 11 bases removed from V and 1 base from J, the gap between germline ends came to 17 bases. This CDR3 spans 14 amino acids. CDR1 is MNHEY and CDR2 is SMNVEV in the germline V gene (reference sequence). The DNA of the CDR3 is TGTGCCTCGCGACAGACCCGAATCCAAGAGACCCAGTACTTC. It encodes CASRQTRIQETQYF.

This sequence joins TRBV5-4 and TRBJ1-1; TRBD1 is a possible D gene (5 bases). V was trimmed by 1 base and J by 0 bases, leaving 10 bases between them. The CDR3 is 15 amino acids. Germline CDR1 and CDR2: SGHNT and YYREEE (reference sequence). This chain's CDR3 is CASSLPRQLNTEAFF. Written as DNA, the CDR3 is TGTGCCAGCAGCTTGCCAAGACAGCTGAACACTGAAGCTTTCTTT.

V gene TRBV18 combines with J gene TRBJ1-4; D remains unclear. The germline V and J ends were trimmed by 2 bases and 8 bases, with 15 bases remaining between them. CDR1 and CDR2 from the germline V gene are KGHSH and LQKENI. The CDR3 consists of 15 residues. CDR3 DNA: TGTGCCAGCTCACCAATTATACAGACGGAAGAAAAACTGTTTTTT. This sequence encodes CASSPIIQTEEKLFF.

This chain joins TRBV4-1 and TRBJ1-2, with D maybe TRBD1 (6 bases). Trimming took 4 bases from V and 6 from J, leaving 15 bases between them. This CDR3 is built from 14 residues. Germline assignment: CDR1 MGHRA and CDR2 YSYEKL. CDR3 loop: CASSLGTPGNGYTF. The CDR3 coding sequence is TGCGCCAGCAGCCTCGGGACACCTGGGAATGGCTACACCTTC.

The gene calls are TRBV3-1 (or the pseudogene TRBV3-2) and TRBJ1-2, with a tentative D call TRBD1 (6 bases). The germline V gene has CDR1 LGHDT and CDR2 YNNKEL (reference sequence). V was clipped by 4 bases and J by 8 bases, with 20 bases between them. The CDR3 has 15 amino acids. The CDR3 spells CASSLNGQPYWGYTF. In DNA, the CDR3 is TGTGCCAGCAGCCTAAATGGACAGCCTTATTGGGGCTACACCTTC.

The V call is TRBV7-3, the J call TRBJ2-5; 14 positions agree with TRBD2. V was pared by 5 bases and J by 0 bases, with 8 bases of the junction left unmatched. The CDR3 is made up of 18 amino acids. The germline CDR1 and CDR2 sequences are SGHTA and FQGTGA. The DNA of the CDR3 is TGTGCCAGCAGCCTCGGACTAGCGGGGGGAACGTACCAAGAGACCCAGTACTTC. As protein: CASSLGLAGGTYQETQYF.

The rearrangement links TRBV6-5 to TRBJ2-7; 8 nucleotides match TRBD1. In germline, CDR1 is MNHEY, CDR2 SVGAGI. V lost 0 bases and J lost 11; bases outside the gene matches: 15. There are 16 residues in the CDR3. DNA for the CDR3: TGTGCCAGCAGTTACTCCTCCGGGACAGGCCCTGAAGAGGAGTACTTC. As protein: CASSYSSGTGPEEEYF.

The chain joins TRBV28 to TRBJ1-1, with a tentative D call TRBD1 (5 bases). CDR3 size: 13 residues. Germline loops: CDR1 MDHEN, CDR2 SYDVKM. V lost 6 bases to trimming and J lost 1 base, with 9 bases between them. CDR3 loop: CASSAGGNTEAFF. DNA of the CDR3: TGTGCCAGCAGCGCGGGGGGGAACACTGAAGCTTTCTTT.

This sequence joins TRBV4-2 and TRBJ2-5; possible D gene TRBD1, 6 bases. The CDR3 is 14 residues long. The V end lost 4 bases, the J end lost 13 bases, and 22 bases lay between the germline ends. Looked up from germline, CDR1 is LGHNA and CDR2 is YNFKEQ. The CDR3 loop reads CASSPKVGDTAPYF. In DNA, the CDR3 is TGTGCCAGCAGCCCAAAAGTGGGGGACACTGCTCCGTACTTC.

The rearrangement uses TRBV20-1 and TRBJ2-2; D gene ambiguous. Trimming removed 3 bases at V and 7 bases at J, with 12 bases between. The CDR3 has 13 residues. In germline, CDR1 is DFQATT, CDR2 SNEGSKA (reference sequence). CDR3 bases: TGCAGTGCTAGTAATACTCTCGTCGGGGAGCTGTTTTTT. Translating gives CSASNTLVGELFF.

This rearrangement joins TRBV6-5 to TRBJ2-1, with D maybe TRBD1 (5 bases). The ends were cut back, 2 bases at V and 2 bases at J, with 10 bases in the middle. The germline V gene encodes CDR1 MNHEY and CDR2 SVGAGI. This CDR3 region has 15 residues. The CDR3 DNA reads TGTGCCAGCAGTTACGGGCCAGGGCCCTACAATGAGCAGTTCTTC. Residues: CASSYGPGPYNEQFF.

The chain employs TRBV7-9 and TRBJ1-1; 8 bases line up with TRBD1. With V trimmed by 5 bases and J by 0 bases, 5 bases remained unmatched. This CDR3 is 15 amino acids long. The germline V gene encodes CDR1 SEHNR and CDR2 FQNEAQ (reference sequence). CDR3 region: CASSPRTGLNTEAFF. The CDR3 DNA reads TGTGCCAGCAGCCCCCGGACAGGGCTGAACACTGAAGCTTTCTTT.

The rearrangement joins TRBV28 to TRBJ2-1; 12 bases align to TRBD2. V trimming: 5 bases; J trimming: 2 bases; junction bases outside the gene matches: 4. The germline gives CDR1 MDHEN, CDR2 SYDVKM. The CDR3 has 16 residues. Written as DNA, the CDR3 is TGTGCCAGCAGTCCATGGACTAGCGGGACCTACAATGAGCAGTTCTTC. This sequence encodes CASSPWTSGTYNEQFF.

This clone was recorded only once. This chain uses TRBV10-1 with TRBJ2-6, with D possibly TRBD1 on 6 matching bases. The CDR3 length is 14 residues. CDR1 is WNHNN and CDR2 is SYGVQD in the germline V gene (reference sequence). With 6 bases removed from V and 2 bases from J, the gap between germline ends came to 8 bases. The CDR3 region has the DNA TGCGCCAGCAGCGCAGGGGCTGGGGCCAACGTCCTGACTTTC. This codes for CASSAGAGANVLTF.

The CDR3 bases are TGTGCCAGCAGCCGCTTGGGGGCAGAGATAGCCGAGCAGTACTTC. Its translation: CASSRLGAEIAEQYF. The rearrangement uses TRBV11-2 and TRBJ2-7, with D perhaps TRBD1 (6 bases). CDR3 length equals 15 residues. The germline V gene encodes CDR1 SGHAT and CDR2 FQNNGV. V gave up 5 bases and J gave up 6 bases, with 20 bases separating them.

V gene TRBV18 combines with J gene TRBJ2-5; 8 nucleotides line up with TRBD1. J was trimmed by 5 bases and V by 3 bases; bases with no gene match: 8. This CDR3 has 15 amino acids. Germline CDR1 reads KGHSH; CDR2 reads LQKENI. The CDR3, as DNA: TGTGCCAGCTCACCTTCACTCAGGGGGCCGGAGACCCAGTACTTC. Residues: CASSPSLRGPETQYF. The full variable domain, rest sourced from reference TRBV18 and TRBJ2-5, is NAGVMQNPRHLVRRRGQEARLRCSPMKGHSHVYWYRQLPEEGLKFMVYLQKENIIDESGMPKERFSAEFPKEGPSILRIQQVVRGDSAAYFCASSPSLRGPETQYFGPGTRLLVL.

CDR3 coding DNA: TGTGCCAGCAGTTACCGAAACCTAGGGGAGCTGTTTTTT. It encodes CASSYRNLGELFF. The V and J genes are TRBV6-5 and TRBJ2-2, with D unclear. Germline V gives CDR1 MNHEY, CDR2 SVGAGI. This CDR3 is built from 13 residues. V dropped 2 bases and J dropped 8 bases, with 9 bases sitting between them.

The chain carries TRBV3-1 (or the pseudogene TRBV3-2) and TRBJ2-3, with D possibly being TRBD1 (6 bases). V was cut by 3 bases and J by 1 base, with 11 bases left in between. CDR3 length equals 15 residues. The germline gives CDR1 LGHDT, CDR2 YNNKEL (reference sequence). CDR3 DNA sequence: TGTGCCAGCAGCCATCCAGGGGCACGCACAGATACGCAGTATTTT. Translated: CASSHPGARTDTQYF.

This clone is medium-sized (0.01 to 0.1%) within its sample. The chain joins TRBV28 to TRBJ2-7, with a weak D call TRBD1 (5 bases). Per the germline V gene, CDR1 is MDHEN and CDR2 is SYDVKM. CDR3 length equals 13 residues. Trimming removed 7 bases from V and 5 bases from J, with 15 bases in between. In DNA, the CDR3 is TGTGCCAGCACCTATTCTCAAGGGGACGAGCAGTACTTC. Its translation is CASTYSQGDEQYF.